This TCR beta chain was profiled in a study of CXCR4 blockade with PD-1 therapy in pancreatic cancer. Of note for this clone: The antigen is unknown.

Regarding the study as a whole: More frequent amino acid clones had more nucleotide rearrangements, suggesting convergent selection. Survival did not correlate with tumor clonality, which averaged about 0.14 versus 0.054.

Sequenced by immunoSEQ multiplex PCR; TCRdb stores in-frame clones only, minus some. The sample shows around 4,800 clones, around 50% of them seen only once. The length of the CDR3 is 12 residues. The V gene's germline CDR1 is KGHSH and CDR2 LQKENI. V shed 3 bases and J shed 4 bases, with 5 bases lying between them. The archived tumor blocks came from patients without neoadjuvant therapy before resection. Sequencing was done on a sample of tumor tissue. This receptor was taken from a human donor with pancreatic ductal adenocarcinoma. The V and J genes are TRBV18 and TRBJ2-3; D unresolved. CDR3 protein: CASSPSPDTQYF. CDR3 in DNA: TGTGCCAGCTCACCTTCCCCAGATACGCAGTATTTT.